The TCR beta chain described here comes from a study of technical replicates of blood from several donors (dated 2017 in TCRdb). Concerning this clone itself: Its binding antigen is unknown. Qualities for individual bases were not recorded, and no much larger clone is one base off.

Receptor amplification or capture employed the immunoSEQ multiplex PCR assay. This immuneACCESS table, as held by TCRdb, lists in-frame sequences with V and J called but not all clones. Of the missing ones, under half trace to an unresolved V gene in checked studies; the others have no known cause. Here the sample has about 100,000 clones; roughly 95% occur a single time. The ten largest clones add up to 0.3% to 0.35% of the sample. CDR1 SGHNT and CDR2 YYREEE were looked up in the germline V gene (reference sequence). V sheds 4 bases and J sheds 5 bases, leaving 11 bases between their ends. The CDR3, from cysteine to phenylalanine, totals 13 residues. Solely the CDR3 DNA is kept, with 39 bases framed from the first base.

Sequenced material: T cells isolated from PBMCs. The TCR comes from a human donor in good health. The chain employs TRBV5-4 and TRBJ2-3, with no reliable assignment of the D segment. Here the CDR3 is given as CASSLDLGDTQYF. Here is the DNA: TGTGCCAGCAGCCTAGATCTCGGAGATACGCAGTATTTT.